What follows are 24 T cell receptor beta chains derived from one specimen sequenced in a study of blood T cells in healthy people across ages. With a J-beta primer mix and a sample-barcoded 5' primer, a second PCR ran about 7 to 11 cycles. TCRdb passed the 5' RACE reads through MiXCR, listing each CDR3 protein once. The sample shows approximately 730,000 distinct CDR3 sequences, roughly 50% of them seen only once. The sample consisted of blood. The receptor set was obtained from an elderly man in good health.

The chain carries TRBV5-1 and TRBJ1-2; no clear D. The CDR3 sequence is 15 residues long. Between the trimmed V and J ends, which lost 4 bases and 7 bases, there was a span of 20 bases. Per the germline V gene, CDR1 is SGHRS and CDR2 is YFSETQ. CDR3 nucleotides: TGCGCCAGCAGCCCCGTGACACAGAAATTCTCTGGCTACACCTTC. The encoded protein is CASSPVTQKFSGYTF.

This CDR3 reads CAISEYSAASSYNEQFF. Here the CDR3 DNA reads TGTGCCATCAGTGAATATAGCGCCGCGAGCTCCTACAATGAGCAGTTCTTC. V is TRBV10-3 and J is TRBJ2-1, with D perhaps matching TRBD2 (5 bases). Looked up from germline, CDR1 is ENHRY and CDR2 is SYGVKD. The CDR3 is made up of 17 amino acids. Trimming removed 3 bases at V and 0 bases at J, with 15 bases between.

The chain has TRBV25-1 and TRBJ2-4; TRBD2 matches 11 bases. The J call could be wrong; TRBJ2-5 is a better fit for the DNA end. The CDR3 is 17 residues long. Germline CDR1 reads MGHDK; CDR2 reads SYGVNS. The CDR3 sequence: CASSEFGSGRAGETQYF. The CDR3 coding sequence is TGTGCCAGCAGTGAATTTGGTAGCGGGAGGGCCGGAGAGACCCAGTACTTC.

This clonotype was seen a handful of times. The chain couples TRBV12-3 or TRBV12-4 to TRBJ2-7; 7 nucleotides agree with TRBD2. With V trimmed by 7 bases and J by 5 bases, 8 bases remained unmatched. The CDR3 has 13 amino acids. This CDR3 is CASKGRELDEQYF. CDR3 DNA: TGTGCCAGCAAGGGGCGGGAGCTTGACGAGCAGTACTTC.

Note on this clonotype: A clone one base away is much larger, so this may be a read error. The chain recombines TRBV20-1 with TRBJ2-7; a possible D gene is TRBD2 (5 bases). The length of the CDR3 is 12 residues. In germline, CDR1 is DFQATT, CDR2 SNEGSKA (reference sequence). CDR3 sequence: CSTRNDHDEQYF. DNA of the CDR3: TGCAGTACTAGAAATGATCATGACGAGCAGTACTTC.

This chain joins TRBV5-1 and TRBJ1-2; a possible D gene is TRBD1 (5 bases). CDR3 length: 16 amino acids. Trimming stripped 0 bases from V and 2 bases from J, with 14 bases between. Germline V gives CDR1 SGHRS, CDR2 YFSETQ. DNA for the CDR3: TGCGCCAGCAGCTTGGAGGCAGGGACTATCAACTATGGCTACACCTTC. Protein sequence: CASSLEAGTINYGYTF.

The rearrangement uses TRBV29-1 and TRBJ1-2; no clear D. CDR1 is SQVTM, CDR2 ANQGSEA, per germline. The ends were cut back, 2 bases at V and 2 bases at J, with 3 bases in the middle. The CDR3 runs 11 residues. The CDR3 sequence: CSVEQNYGYTF. The CDR3 DNA reads TGCAGCGTTGAACAGAACTATGGCTACACCTTC.

Only a few counts were recorded for this clonotype. The genes are TRBV11-1 and TRBJ2-7; 8 bases line up with TRBD2. Germline V gives CDR1 SGHAT, CDR2 FQDESV (reference sequence). With 0 bases clipped from V and 2 bases from J, the junction kept 6 bases outside the gene matches. The CDR3 length is 16 residues. CDR3 nucleotides: TGTGCCAGCAGCTTAGCGCGTAGCGGGAACACCTACGAGCAGTACTTC. It encodes CASSLARSGNTYEQYF.

The V and J genes are TRBV12-3 or TRBV12-4 and TRBJ2-1; 7 bases line up with TRBD1. This CDR3 is built from 13 residues. J lost 9 bases, V lost 6 bases, and 8 bases had no gene match. CDR3 in DNA: TGTGCCAGCAGCGAATCAGGGGACAGTGAGCAGTTCTTC. It is translated as CASSESGDSEQFF.

The chain is built from TRBV20-1 and TRBJ2-7; TRBD2 is a possible D gene (6 bases). V was trimmed by 6 bases and J by 7 bases, leaving 22 bases between them. Germline-derived CDR1 and CDR2 are DFQATT and SNEGSKA (reference sequence). CDR3 length: 14 amino acids. DNA of the CDR3: TGCAGTGCCCCGACTAGGCAGCAGAAGAGGGAGCAGTACTTC. Translated: CSAPTRQQKREQYF.

This clonotype occurred a few times. The chain has TRBV5-1 and TRBJ2-7; D possibly corresponds to TRBD1 (6 bases). Germline CDR1 SGHRS, CDR2 YFSETQ. Trimming took off 2 bases at V and 2 bases at J, with 14 bases between the two ends. The CDR3 covers 15 residues. CDR3 sequence: CASSLVPGQAYEQYF. DNA for the CDR3: TGCGCCAGCAGCTTAGTCCCGGGACAAGCCTACGAGCAGTACTTC.

This clonotype was detected a few times. The chain is built from TRBV4-2 and TRBJ2-7; 9 bases fit TRBD2. The V gene end was trimmed by 0 bases and the J gene end by 0 bases; junction bases not matched to a gene: 6. The CDR3 totals 17 residues. CDR1 is LGHNA, CDR2 YNFKEQ, per germline. CDR3 region: CASSQDPTSGFSYEQYF. CDR3 coding DNA: TGTGCCAGCAGCCAAGATCCCACTAGCGGGTTCTCCTACGAGCAGTACTTC.

The chain employs TRBV6-5 and TRBJ1-2; D remains unclear. The CDR3 is 13 amino acids. Per the germline V gene, CDR1 is MNHEY and CDR2 is SVGAGI. V shed 5 bases and J shed 5 bases, with 12 bases lying between them. CDR3 sequence (DNA): TGTGCCAGCAGTCTGACCGAGAAGTATGGCTACACCTTC. It translates to CASSLTEKYGYTF.

The rearrangement joins TRBV28 to TRBJ2-1, with D perhaps matching TRBD2 (6 bases). Per germline, CDR1 MDHEN and CDR2 SYDVKM. There are 16 residues in the CDR3. Trimming removed 5 bases at V and 2 bases at J, with 16 bases between. The CDR3 DNA sequence: TGTGCCAGCAGTGCCCTGAGAGCGGGCCCCTACAATGAGCAGTTCTTC. It encodes CASSALRAGPYNEQFF.

This clonotype was detected ten times or more. CDR3 in DNA: TGTGCCAGCAGCTTAGGGGGGCTAGCGGGAGTAAACAATGAGCAGTTCTTC. Its protein is CASSLGGLAGVNNEQFF. The chain couples TRBV7-9 to TRBJ2-1; 10 bases line up with TRBD2. Germline V lookup: CDR1 SEHNR, CDR2 FQNEAQ (reference sequence). The CDR3 sequence is 17 residues long. The V and J ends lost 1 base and 5 bases, in that order; junction bases with no gene match: 8. The full variable domain, completed using reference TRBV7-9 and TRBJ2-1, is DTGVSQNPRHKITKRGQNVTFRCDPISEHNRLYWYRQTLGQGPEFLTYFQNEAQLEKSRLLSDRFSAERPKGSFSTLEIQRTEQGDSAMYLCASSLGGLAGVNNEQFFGPGTRLTVL.

The chain couples TRBV27 to TRBJ2-3; 11 bases fit TRBD2. There are 18 residues in the CDR3. CDR1 and CDR2 from the germline V gene are MNHEY and SMNVEV (reference sequence). With 3 bases clipped from V and 6 bases from J, the junction kept 14 bases outside the gene matches. This CDR3 reads CASSFRFPTSGDGDTQYF. Written as DNA, the CDR3 is TGTGCCAGCAGTTTCCGATTCCCGACTAGCGGGGACGGGGATACGCAGTATTTT.

A word on this clonotype: One end of the junction is discordant with germline, which a read error may explain. The CDR3 nucleotides are TGCAATGCTAGAGCCCCCCTTATGGCGGGGGGGCACAGATACGCGTATTTT. This codes for CNARAPLMAGGHRYAYF. This chain joins TRBV20-1 and TRBJ2-3, with TRBD2 matching 9 bases. The CDR3 covers 17 residues. From germline, CDR1 is DFQATT and CDR2 SNEGSKA (reference sequence).

This clonotype came up a few times. The gene calls are TRBV20-1 and TRBJ2-7; D is ambiguous. The end of the DNA fits TRBJ2-5 better, so the J call may be wrong. This CDR3 spans 13 amino acids. Per the germline V gene, CDR1 is DFQATT and CDR2 is SNEGSKA (reference sequence). CDR3 nucleotides: TGCAGTGCTCTAGATTCCCGCGGAGAGACCCAGTACTTC. Residues: CSALDSRGETQYF.

V and J are TRBV12-3 or TRBV12-4 and TRBJ1-5; 7 nucleotides align to TRBD1. The CDR3 loop spans 14 amino acids. The V segment lost 3 bases and the J segment 9 bases; nucleotides outside the gene matches: 8. The CDR3 nucleotides are TGTGCCAGCAGTTTCACGACAGGGACTCGGCCCCAGCATTTT. Translated: CASSFTTGTRPQHF.

This rearrangement joins TRBV28 to TRBJ2-1, with a tentative D call TRBD2 (6 bases). V lost 8 bases and J 0 bases, leaving 17 bases between the germline ends. CDR1 is MDHEN and CDR2 is SYDVKM in the germline V gene. CDR3 length equals 16 residues. CDR3: CASHSSGPPSYNEQFF. The CDR3 region has the DNA TGTGCCAGCCATTCAAGCGGGCCACCCTCCTACAATGAGCAGTTCTTC. Supplemented by reference TRBV28 and TRBJ2-1, the full variable domain reads DVKVTQSSRYLVKRTGEKVFLECVQDMDHENMFWYRQDPGLGLRLIYFSYDVKMKEKGDIPEGYSVSREKKERFSLILESASTNQTSMYLCASHSSGPPSYNEQFFGPGTRLTVL.

This clonotype showed up just a few times. V usage is TRBV5-1 and J usage is TRBJ1-1, with D hard to call. V lost 4 bases and J 5 bases, leaving 12 bases between the germline ends. Per the germline V gene, CDR1 is SGHRS and CDR2 is YFSETQ. This CDR3 is 13 amino acids long. This CDR3 is CASSRVGGTEAFF. The CDR3, as DNA: TGCGCCAGCAGCCGCGTGGGCGGAACTGAAGCTTTCTTT.

In its sample, this clonotype was seen a few times. V and J are TRBV5-1 and TRBJ2-3; TRBD2 agrees at 8 bases. Germline V gene lookup returns CDR1 SGHRS and CDR2 YFSETQ. The CDR3 spans 17 residues. V was clipped by 0 bases and J by 14 bases; unmatched bases: 20. The CDR3: CASSLAGGRSEHRYAYF. The CDR3 region has the DNA TGCGCCAGCAGCTTGGCGGGCGGGAGGAGCGAGCACAGATACGCGTATTTT. Full variable domain (outside the CDR3, taken from reference TRBV5-1 and TRBJ2-3): KAGVTQTPRYLIKTRGQQVTLSCSPISGHRSVSWYQQTPGQGLQFLFEYFSETQRNKGNFPGRFSGRQFSNSRSEMNVSTLELGDSALYLCASSLAGGRSEHRYAYFGPGTRLTVL.

The chain carries TRBV5-1 and TRBJ2-1; a weak D match, TRBD2 (6 bases). The CDR3 is 16 residues long. The V end lost 5 bases, the J end lost 0 bases, and 15 bases lay between the germline ends. CDR1 and CDR2 from the germline V gene are SGHRS and YFSETQ. CDR3 region: CASSRDSPSSYNEQFF. In DNA, the CDR3 is TGCGCCAGCAGTCGGGACTCCCCCAGCTCCTACAATGAGCAGTTCTTC. Full variable domain (missing parts from reference TRBV5-1 and TRBJ2-1): KAGVTQTPRYLIKTRGQQVTLSCSPISGHRSVSWYQQTPGQGLQFLFEYFSETQRNKGNFPGRFSGRQFSNSRSEMNVSTLELGDSALYLCASSRDSPSSYNEQFFGPGTRLTVL.

The J gene is TRBJ2-1, the V gene TRBV28; D not certain. V lost 1 base and J 6 bases, leaving 7 bases between the germline ends. Germline loops: CDR1 MDHEN, CDR2 SYDVKM. This CDR3 region has 13 residues. DNA of the CDR3: TGTGCCAGCAGTTTATTCCACCCCAATGAGCAGTTCTTC. It is translated as CASSLFHPNEQFF. The full variable domain, in which reference TRBV28 and TRBJ2-1 provide the parts outside the CDR3, is DVKVTQSSRYLVKRTGEKVFLECVQDMDHENMFWYRQDPGLGLRLIYFSYDVKMKEKGDIPEGYSVSREKKERFSLILESASTNQTSMYLCASSLFHPNEQFFGPGTRLTVL.